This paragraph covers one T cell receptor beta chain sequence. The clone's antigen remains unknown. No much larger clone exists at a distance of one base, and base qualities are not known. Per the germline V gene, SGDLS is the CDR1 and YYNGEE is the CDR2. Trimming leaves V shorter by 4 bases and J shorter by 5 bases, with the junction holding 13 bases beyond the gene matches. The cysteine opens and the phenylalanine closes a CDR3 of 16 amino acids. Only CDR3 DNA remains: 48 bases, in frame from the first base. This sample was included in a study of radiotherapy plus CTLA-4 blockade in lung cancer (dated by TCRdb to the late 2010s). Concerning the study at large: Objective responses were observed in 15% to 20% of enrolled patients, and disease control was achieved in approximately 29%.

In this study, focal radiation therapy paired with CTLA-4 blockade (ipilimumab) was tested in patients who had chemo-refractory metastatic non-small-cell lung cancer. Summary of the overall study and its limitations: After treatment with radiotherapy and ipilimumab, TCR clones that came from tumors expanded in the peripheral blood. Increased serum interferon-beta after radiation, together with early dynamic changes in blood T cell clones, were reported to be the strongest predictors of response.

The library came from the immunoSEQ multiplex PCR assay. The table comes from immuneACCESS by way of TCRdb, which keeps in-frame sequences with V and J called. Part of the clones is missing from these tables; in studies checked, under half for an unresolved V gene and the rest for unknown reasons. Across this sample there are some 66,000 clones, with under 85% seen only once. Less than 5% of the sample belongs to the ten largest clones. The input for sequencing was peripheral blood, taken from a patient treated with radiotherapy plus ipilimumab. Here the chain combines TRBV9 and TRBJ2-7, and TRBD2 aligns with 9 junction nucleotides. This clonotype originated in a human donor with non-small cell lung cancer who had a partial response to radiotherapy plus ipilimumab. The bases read TGTGCCAGCAGCTTCGAACCGGGACTAGCTTTCCACGAGCAGTACTTC. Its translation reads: CASSFEPGLAFHEQYF.